This entry lists 10 T cell receptor beta chains sequenced from one sample in a study of shared clonotypes between healthy human individuals. Generated by immunoSEQ multiplex PCR, the TCRdb table keeps only in-frame clones and is missing some. This sample has roughly 2.5 million clones, with roughly 92% found just once. The specimen sequenced was naive CD4+ T cells sorted from blood. This sample's subset: CD45RA+ positively selected. Every receptor here comes from a man in his late teens or twenties in good health.

The CDR3 spells CASSLDRFAAYEQYF. DNA for the CDR3: TGTGCCAGCAGCCTGGACAGATTCGCAGCCTACGAGCAGTACTTC. The genes are TRBV5-4 and TRBJ2-7, with a possible D match to TRBD1 (6 bases). V was pared by 4 bases and J by 2 bases, with 16 bases between. The CDR3 has 15 residues. From germline, CDR1 is SGHNT and CDR2 YYREEE (reference sequence).

Only a few counts were recorded for this clone. The chain employs TRBV7-2 and TRBJ2-2, with D possibly being TRBD1 or TRBD2 (5 bases each). Germline V gives CDR1 SGHTA, CDR2 FQGNSA. V dropped 5 bases and J dropped 4 bases, with 17 bases sitting between them. The CDR3 loop spans 16 amino acids. CDR3 loop: CASSPWDRRTTGELFF. In nucleotides, the CDR3 is TGTGCCAGCAGCCCTTGGGACCGGAGAACCACCGGGGAGCTGTTTTTT.

V gene TRBV4-1 combines with J gene TRBJ2-1; weak D call: TRBD2 (6 bases). The CDR3 sequence is 16 residues long. CDR1 is MGHRA, CDR2 YSYEKL, per germline. Trimming cost V 3 bases and J 1 base, with 13 bases left between them. The CDR3 coding sequence is TGCGCCAGCAGCCAGCCCGGGGGAAGTTCCTACAATGAGCAGTTCTTC. Translating gives CASSQPGGSSYNEQFF.

This sequence joins TRBV21-1 and TRBJ2-7; TRBD1 was called by the table and not checked on the DNA. TRBV21-1 counts as a pseudogene. The CDR3 is made up of 16 amino acids. The CDR3 protein is CASSTPYESDSYEQYF. The CDR3 coding sequence is TGTGCCAGCAGCACTCCATACGAATCAGATTCCTACGAGCAGTACTTC.

The V and J genes are TRBV10-1 and TRBJ2-1, with 15 bases lining up with TRBD2. CDR1 is WNHNN, CDR2 SYGVQD, per germline (reference sequence). CDR3 length: 19 amino acids. V was clipped by 7 bases and J by 4 bases; unmatched bases: 14. CDR3 nucleotide sequence: TGCGCCAGCAAGAGCCCCGGGACTAGCGGGAGGTGGTGGTACAATGAGCAGTTCTTC. This codes for CASKSPGTSGRWWYNEQFF.

The chain links TRBV6-1 to TRBJ2-7; 9 bases map to TRBD1. Germline assignment: CDR1 MNHNS and CDR2 SASEGT. V trimming: 6 bases; J trimming: 7 bases; junction bases outside the gene matches: 13. The CDR3 is made up of 15 amino acids. CDR3: CASSGEQGAVGEQYF. For the CDR3, the DNA is TGTGCCAGCAGCGGGGAACAGGGGGCCGTAGGGGAGCAGTACTTC.

The chain combines TRBV9 with TRBJ2-1, with 10 bases matching TRBD2. This CDR3 is 16 amino acids long. Germline V gives CDR1 SGDLS, CDR2 YYNGEE. J gave up 7 bases and V 1 base, and 8 bases lay outside the gene matches. For the CDR3, the DNA is TGTGCCAGCAGCGTAAGGGCGGCTAGCGGGAGTAATGAGCAGTTCTTC. Protein product: CASSVRAASGSNEQFF.

This clone was observed a few times. In the same sample, other DNA sequences code for this CDR3. V usage is TRBV7-8 and J usage is TRBJ1-6; 10 positions agree with TRBD1. This CDR3 has 14 residues. The germline gives CDR1 SGHVS, CDR2 FQNEAQ. J lost 9 bases, V lost 4 bases, and 3 bases had no gene match. In DNA form, the CDR3 reads TGTGCCAGCAGCTCGGGACAGGGGACTTCACCCCTCCACTTT. Translated, it gives CASSSGQGTSPLHF.

The genes are TRBV10-3 and TRBJ2-3; D is undetermined. Germline V gene sequence: CDR1 ENHRY, CDR2 SYGVKD. Trimming cost V 7 bases and J 6 bases, with 17 bases left between them. The CDR3 is 14 residues long. The CDR3 DNA is TGTGCCATCACCGCGTCTGGGGTGTCGGATACGCAGTATTTT. Encoded protein: CAITASGVSDTQYF.

The V gene is TRBV18, the J gene TRBJ1-3; D is unresolved. Trimming removed 2 bases at V and 0 bases at J, with 8 bases between. This CDR3 contains 15 residues. Germline values: CDR1 KGHSH, CDR2 LQKENI. CDR3 coding DNA: TGTGCCAGCTCACCATGGGCTAGCTCTGGAAACACCATATATTTT. This encodes CASSPWASSGNTIYF.